The clone carrying this T cell receptor (beta chain) was seen a handful of times. This record belongs to a study of T-cell memory formation after mild COVID-19. The CDR3 consists of 16 residues. The V segment lost 3 bases and the J segment 7 bases; nucleotides outside the gene matches: 9. The germline V gene has CDR1 LGHDT and CDR2 YNNKEL (reference sequence). TCRdb fed the 5' RACE reads into MiXCR, producing one record per CDR3 protein. The table lists 250,000 to 300,000 distinct CDR3 sequences, around 8% of them singletons. What was sequenced was PBMCs or a T cell subset sorted from them (not recorded which). The rearrangement uses TRBV3-1 and TRBJ2-1; 10 bases are shared with TRBD1. This clonotype originated in a man younger than 35 who had mild COVID-19 (a few samples of this study predate the infection). Cell type and time point are not known. The chain's CDR3 is CASSHPSGTGVNEQFF. CDR3 nucleotides: TGTGCCAGCAGCCACCCGTCGGGGACAGGGGTAAATGAGCAGTTCTTC.